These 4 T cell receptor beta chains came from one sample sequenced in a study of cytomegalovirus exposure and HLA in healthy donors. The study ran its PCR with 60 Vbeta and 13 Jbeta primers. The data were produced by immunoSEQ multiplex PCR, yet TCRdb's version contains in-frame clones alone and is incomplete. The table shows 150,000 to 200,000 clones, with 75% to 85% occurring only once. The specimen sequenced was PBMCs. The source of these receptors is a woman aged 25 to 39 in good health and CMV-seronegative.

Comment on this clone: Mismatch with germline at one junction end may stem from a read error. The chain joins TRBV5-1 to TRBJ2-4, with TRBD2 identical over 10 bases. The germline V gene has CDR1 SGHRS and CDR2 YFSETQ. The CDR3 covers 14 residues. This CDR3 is CASSSSGSSNSQYF. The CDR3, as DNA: TGCGCCAGCAGCTCTAGCGGGAGCTCCAACAGTCAGTACTTC. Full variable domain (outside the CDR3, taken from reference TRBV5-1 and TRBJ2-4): KAGVTQTPRYLIKTRGQQVTLSCSPISGHRSVSWYQQTPGQGLQFLFEYFSETQRNKGNFPGRFSGRQFSNSRSEMNVSTLELGDSALYLCASSSSGSSNSQYFGAGTRLSVL.

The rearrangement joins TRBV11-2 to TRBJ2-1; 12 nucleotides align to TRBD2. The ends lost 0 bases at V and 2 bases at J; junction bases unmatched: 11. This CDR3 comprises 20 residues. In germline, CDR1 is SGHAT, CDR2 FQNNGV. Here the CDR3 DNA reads TGTGCCAGCAGCTTAGATGAGGCTAGCGGGGGGGCCTCCCCCTACAATGAGCAGTTCTTC. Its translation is CASSLDEASGGASPYNEQFF.

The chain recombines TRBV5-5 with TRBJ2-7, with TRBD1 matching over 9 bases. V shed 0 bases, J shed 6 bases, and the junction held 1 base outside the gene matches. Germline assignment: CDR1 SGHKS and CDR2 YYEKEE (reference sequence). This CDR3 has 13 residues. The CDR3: CASSLGQGVEQYF. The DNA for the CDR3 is TGTGCCAGCAGCTTGGGACAGGGGGTCGAGCAGTACTTC. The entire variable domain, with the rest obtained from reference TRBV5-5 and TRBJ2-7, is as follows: DAGVTQSPTHLIKTRGQQVTLRCSPISGHKSVSWYQQVLGQGPQFIFQYYEKEERGRGNFPDRFSARQFPNYSSELNVNALLLGDSALYLCASSLGQGVEQYFGPGTRLTVT.

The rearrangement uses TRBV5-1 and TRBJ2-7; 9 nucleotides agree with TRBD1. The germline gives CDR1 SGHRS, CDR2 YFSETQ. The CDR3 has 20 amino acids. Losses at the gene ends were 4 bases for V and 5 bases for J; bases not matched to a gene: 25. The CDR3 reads CASSSTGQGKTGGLRDEQYF. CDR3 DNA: TGCGCCAGCAGCAGCACCGGACAGGGGAAGACGGGTGGGCTGCGTGACGAGCAGTACTTC.